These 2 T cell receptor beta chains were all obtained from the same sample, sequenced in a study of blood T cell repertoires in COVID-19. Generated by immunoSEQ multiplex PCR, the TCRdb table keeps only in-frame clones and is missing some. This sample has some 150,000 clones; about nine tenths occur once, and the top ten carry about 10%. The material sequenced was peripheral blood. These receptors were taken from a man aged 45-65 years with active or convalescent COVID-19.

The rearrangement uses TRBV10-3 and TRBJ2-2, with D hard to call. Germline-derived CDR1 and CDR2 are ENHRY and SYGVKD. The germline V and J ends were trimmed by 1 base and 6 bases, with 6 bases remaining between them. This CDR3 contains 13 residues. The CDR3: CAISEFPAGELFF. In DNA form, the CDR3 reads TGTGCCATCAGTGAGTTCCCGGCCGGGGAGCTGTTTTTT.

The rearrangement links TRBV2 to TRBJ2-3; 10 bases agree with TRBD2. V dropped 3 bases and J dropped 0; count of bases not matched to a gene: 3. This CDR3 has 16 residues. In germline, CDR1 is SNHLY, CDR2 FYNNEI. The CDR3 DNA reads TGTGCCAGCAGTGATGGACTAGCGGAGAGCACAGATACGCAGTATTTT. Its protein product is CASSDGLAESTDTQYF.